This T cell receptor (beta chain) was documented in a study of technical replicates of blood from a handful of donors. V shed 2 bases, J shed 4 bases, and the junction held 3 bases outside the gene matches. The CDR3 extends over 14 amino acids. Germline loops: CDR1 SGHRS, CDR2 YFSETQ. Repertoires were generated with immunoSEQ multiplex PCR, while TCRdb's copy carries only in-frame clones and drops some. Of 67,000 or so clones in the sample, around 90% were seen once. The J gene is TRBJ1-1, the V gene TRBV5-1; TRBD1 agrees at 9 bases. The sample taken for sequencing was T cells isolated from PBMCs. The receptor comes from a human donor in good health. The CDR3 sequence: CASSLTTGGTEAFF. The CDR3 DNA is TGCGCCAGCAGCTTAACGACAGGGGGCACTGAAGCTTTCTTT.